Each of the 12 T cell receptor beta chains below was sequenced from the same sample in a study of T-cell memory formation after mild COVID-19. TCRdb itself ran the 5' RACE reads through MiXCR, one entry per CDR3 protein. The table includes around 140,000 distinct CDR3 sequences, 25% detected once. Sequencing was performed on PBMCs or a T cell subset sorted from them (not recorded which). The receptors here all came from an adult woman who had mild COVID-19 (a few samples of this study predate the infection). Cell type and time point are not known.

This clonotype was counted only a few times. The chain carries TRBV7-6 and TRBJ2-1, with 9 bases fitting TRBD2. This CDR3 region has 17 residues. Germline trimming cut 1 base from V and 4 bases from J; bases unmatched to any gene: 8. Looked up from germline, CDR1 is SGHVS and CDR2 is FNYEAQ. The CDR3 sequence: CASSLEGLAGPYNEQFF. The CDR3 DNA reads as TGTGCCAGCAGCTTAGAGGGTCTAGCGGGGCCTTACAATGAGCAGTTCTTC. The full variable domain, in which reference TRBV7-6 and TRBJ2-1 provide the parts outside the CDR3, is GAGVSQSPRYKVTKRGQDVALRCDPISGHVSLYWYRQALGQGPEFLTYFNYEAQQDKSGLPNDRFSAERPEGSISTLTIQRTEQRDSAMYRCASSLEGLAGPYNEQFFGPGTRLTVL.

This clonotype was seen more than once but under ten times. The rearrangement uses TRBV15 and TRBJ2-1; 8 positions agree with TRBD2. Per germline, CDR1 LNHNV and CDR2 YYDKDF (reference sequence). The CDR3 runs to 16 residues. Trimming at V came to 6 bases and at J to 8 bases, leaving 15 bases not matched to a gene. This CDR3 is CATSNPFGGGVDEQFF. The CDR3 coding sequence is TGTGCCACCAGTAACCCATTCGGGGGGGGCGTGGATGAGCAGTTCTTC.

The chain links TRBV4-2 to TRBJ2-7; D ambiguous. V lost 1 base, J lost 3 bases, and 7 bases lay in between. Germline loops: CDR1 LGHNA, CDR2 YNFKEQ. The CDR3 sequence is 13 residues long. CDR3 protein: CASSQGPGYEQYF. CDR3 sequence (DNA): TGTGCCAGCAGCCAAGGTCCAGGCTACGAGCAGTACTTC.

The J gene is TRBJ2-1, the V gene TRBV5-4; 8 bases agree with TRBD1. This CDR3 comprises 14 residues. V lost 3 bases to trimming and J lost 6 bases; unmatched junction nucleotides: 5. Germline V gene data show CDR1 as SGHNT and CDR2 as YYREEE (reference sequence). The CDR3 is CASSWGQAVNEQFF. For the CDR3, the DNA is TGTGCCAGCAGCTGGGGACAGGCCGTCAATGAGCAGTTCTTC.

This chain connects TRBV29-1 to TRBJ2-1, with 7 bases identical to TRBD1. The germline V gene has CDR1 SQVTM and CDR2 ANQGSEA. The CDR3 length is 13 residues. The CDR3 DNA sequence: TGCAGTTCTGGACAGGAAAGCTACAATGAGCAGTTCTTC. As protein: CSSGQESYNEQFF.

CDR3 sequence reads: CASSSSSDSLISGANVLTF. In DNA, the CDR3 is TGTGCCAGCAGCTCAAGTTCGGACAGTCTGATCTCTGGGGCCAACGTCCTGACTTTC. The chain uses TRBV12-3 or TRBV12-4 and TRBJ2-6; weak D call: TRBD1 (6 bases). The CDR3 has 19 residues. Trimming took off 6 bases at V and 0 bases at J, with 21 bases between the two ends.

The CDR3 DNA sequence: TGTGCCAGCAGCTTAAAGTCTTCTGGGCCGGCGTCCTACGAGCAGTACTTC. It encodes CASSLKSSGPASYEQYF. The chain employs TRBV7-9 and TRBJ2-7; D gene uncertain. V was cut by 2 bases and J by 1 base, with 18 bases left in between. CDR1 is SEHNR and CDR2 is FQNEAQ in the germline V gene (reference sequence). The CDR3 has 17 amino acids.

The CDR3 DNA reads TGCGCCAGCAGCCAAGATTCGGGACTCCCGCCTTACGAGCAGTACTTC. Translated: CASSQDSGLPPYEQYF. The rearrangement links TRBV4-3 to TRBJ2-7, with a possible D match to TRBD2 (6 bases). Per germline, CDR1 LGHNA and CDR2 YSLEER. This CDR3 contains 16 residues. V shed 0 bases and J shed 4 bases, with 16 bases lying between them.

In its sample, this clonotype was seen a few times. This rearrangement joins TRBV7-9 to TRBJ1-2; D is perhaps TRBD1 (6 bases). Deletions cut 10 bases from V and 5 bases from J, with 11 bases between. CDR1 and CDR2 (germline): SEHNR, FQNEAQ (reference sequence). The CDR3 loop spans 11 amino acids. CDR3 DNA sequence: TGTGCCACAGACAGGAATTATGGCTACACCTTC. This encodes CATDRNYGYTF.

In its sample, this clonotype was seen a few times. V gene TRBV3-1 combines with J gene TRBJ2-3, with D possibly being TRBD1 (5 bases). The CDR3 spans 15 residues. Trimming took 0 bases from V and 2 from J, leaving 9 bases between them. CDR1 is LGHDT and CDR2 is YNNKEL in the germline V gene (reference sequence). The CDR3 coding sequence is TGTGCCAGCAGCCAAGATGGACAAAACACAGATACGCAGTATTTT. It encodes CASSQDGQNTDTQYF.

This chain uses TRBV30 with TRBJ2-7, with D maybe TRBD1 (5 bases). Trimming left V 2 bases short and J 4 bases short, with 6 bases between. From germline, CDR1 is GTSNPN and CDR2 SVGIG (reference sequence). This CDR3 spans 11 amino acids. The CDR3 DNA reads TGTGCCTGGAGTCAGGGTTACGAGCAGTACTTC. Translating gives CAWSQGYEQYF. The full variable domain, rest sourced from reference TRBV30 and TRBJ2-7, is SQTIHQWPATLVQPVGSPLSLECTVEGTSNPNLYWYRQAAGRGLQLLFYSVGIGQISSEVPQNLSASRPQDRQFILSSKKLLLSDSGFYLCAWSQGYEQYFGPGTRLTVT.

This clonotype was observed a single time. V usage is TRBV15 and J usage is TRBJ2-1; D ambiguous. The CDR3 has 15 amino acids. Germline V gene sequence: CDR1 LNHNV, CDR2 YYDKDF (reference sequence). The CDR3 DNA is TGTGCAACGGCAGGCCCTAAGAGCTCCTACAATGAGCAGTTCTTC. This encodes CATAGPKSSYNEQFF.